This section outlines one T cell receptor beta chain sequence together with its context. This sample is drawn from a study of cytomegalovirus exposure and HLA in healthy donors. The donors were members of the validation cohort, which comprised 120 subjects and was separate from the first cohort of some 680 subjects. Some clones are missing from TCRdb's copy, which holds only in-frame ones; the method was immunoSEQ multiplex PCR. The sample gives 75,000 to 85,000 clones, roughly 88% of which show up once; less than 2.5% is in the top ten. The germline CDR1 and CDR2 sequences are SNHLY and FYNNEI. The V end lost 3 bases, the J end lost 0 bases, and 9 bases lay between the germline ends. CDR3 length: 15 amino acids.

The sequence was collected from a man in his thirties or forties in good health and CMV-seronegative. The gene calls are TRBV2 and TRBJ2-1, with D possibly being TRBD2 (6 bases). The sequenced sample consisted of PBMCs. The chain's CDR3 is CASSEGGFSYNEQFF. CDR3 nucleotides: TGTGCCAGCAGTGAGGGGGGATTCTCCTACAATGAGCAGTTCTTC. Full variable domain (rest looked up from reference TRBV2 and TRBJ2-1): EPEVTQTPSHQVTQMGQEVILRCVPISNHLYFYWYRQILGQKVEFLVSFYNNEISEKSEIFDDQFSVERPDGSNFTLKIRSTKLEDSAMYFCASSEGGFSYNEQFFGPGTRLTVL.